This record covers a single T cell receptor beta chain. What it binds is not known. Produced via immunoSEQ multiplex PCR; TCRdb's table is partial and in-frame only. Seen here are about 170,000 clones, over 75% observed once, and the top ten hold approximately 2.9%. The germline gives CDR1 SQVTM, CDR2 ANQGSEA. The CDR3 has 13 residues. The germline V and J ends were trimmed by 5 bases and 1 base, with 10 bases remaining between them. This sample is drawn from a study of T cell responses to AZD1222 COVID-19 vaccine. Study-level information: Researchers grouped second doses given at about 4 or about 12 weeks into one pool. Findings and limits, study-wide: Regions 160-218 and 743-854 dominated among vaccine-associated CD4 TCRs spanning spike. Just a handful of AZD1222 recipients were seropositive at baseline. White British ancestry dominated among donors, who included more females, and clonal diversity was possibly underestimated.

The TCR sequence derives from an adult in good health. This sample comprised peripheral blood, obtained on day 0 of AZD1222 vaccination. The V gene is TRBV29-1, the J gene TRBJ2-3; TRBD2 might be the D (6 bases). The CDR3 here is CSVRPGGTDTQYF. Here the CDR3 DNA reads TGCAGCGTTCGACCGGGGGGCACAGATACGCAGTATTTT.